This T cell receptor beta chain emerged from a study of Ad26.COV2.S vaccination and SARS-CoV-2 variants. About the research overall: Participants got Ad26.COV2.S intramuscularly, once or twice 56 days apart.

This CDR3 has 13 amino acids. V lost 2 bases, J lost 8 bases, and 12 bases lay in between. The germline CDR1 and CDR2 sequences are MNHEY and SMNVEV (reference sequence). Sequencing was performed with immunoSEQ multiplex PCR; in TCRdb, only in-frame clones are kept and a portion is missing. The data hold 380,000 or so clones, with under 90% observed a single time. Stated treatment: some 20 received Ad26.COV2.S at low or high dose, single or two shots; several received placebo; per-sample allocation not given. Sampling took place 63 days after the first vaccine or placebo injection. The specimen was peripheral blood, collected in a trial of Ad26.COV2.S vaccine versus placebo. This clonotype was sampled from a person between 18 and 65 years old who received the Ad26.COV2.S COVID-19 vaccine or a placebo. The rearrangement joins TRBV27 to TRBJ1-2; no firm D call. In DNA, the CDR3 is TGTGCCAGCAGTTTAGGATCCGGGTACGGCTACACCTTC. Translated: CASSLGSGYGYTF.